The entry that follows covers one T cell receptor (beta chain) sequence. The target of this receptor is not known. Base quality data are lacking; no much larger clone is found one base away. This entry is derived from a study of blood T cell repertoires in COVID-19 (dated by TCRdb to 2020 to 2021). With regard to the full study: Collaborator samples came from the United States, Italy and Spain and covered acute and convalescent phases of COVID-19. The material from the prospective study consisted of cDNA or gDNA derived from T cells, B-cell-depleted T cells, or PBMCs. The samples were drawn from the first 160 participants of the ongoing ImmuneRACE study and from about 1,200 subjects provided by 6 global collaborators. Where available, HLA class I and class II types were taken from metadata supplied by the sample provider and were not determined by assay-based typing. The repertoires were made available in a free public database intended to serve as a resource for research on the immune response to SARS-CoV-2. The sample metadata nearly always contained a de-identified subject ID, COVID-19 status, age in years and sex. Subjects who had been exposed to COVID-19, were actively infected with it, or had recovered from it provided the deeply sampled blood TCRbeta repertoires that made up the dataset.

The CDR3 numbers 17 residues from cysteine through phenylalanine. Here the CDR3 DNA is all that survives: 51 bases in frame from base 1. TCRbeta CDR3 regions were amplified from genomic DNA using the immunoSEQ Assay, a bias-controlled multiplex PCR. The original methods were these. The number of nucleated cells in each sample was estimated from the amplification of reference gene primers within the assay. Sequence reads were collapsed and filtered to measure the absolute abundance of every unique TCRbeta CDR3 rearrangement. For each sample, productive Simpson clonality was calculated as the square root of Simpson's diversity index across productive rearrangements. Drawn from immuneACCESS, this table holds only the in-frame rearrangements with V and J called that TCRdb kept. Clones are partly lost; checked studies trace under half to an unresolved V gene and leave the rest unexplained. The V and J calls and clone size come from that table; D and trimming were worked out from the DNA. Counted in this sample were roughly 86,000 clones; around 83% of them appeared once. Clones ranked in the top ten supply approximately 2% of the sample.

The collaborating institutions used their own protocols to collect whole blood in K2EDTA tubes. For TCRbeta analysis, collaborator samples were shipped as frozen whole blood, as isolated PBMCs, or as DNA extracted from either sample type. Summary of the overall study and its limitations: The quantity of clinical and demographic metadata differed by source and by participant and was supplied without curation.

This TCR was sampled from a woman aged 70-85 years with acute or convalescent COVID-19. The sample was peripheral blood. The sequence is built from TRBV12-2 and TRBJ1-6; TRBD1 was called by the table and not checked on the DNA. TRBV12-2 is a documented pseudogene. The CDR3 loop reads CASRLEEGGTENSPLHF. DNA sequence: TGTGCAAGTCGCTTAGAGGAAGGGGGGACAGAAAATTCACCCCTCCACTTT.